Listed here are 5 T cell receptor beta chains from one sample, sequenced in a study of T cells in localized non-small cell lung cancer. Sequenced by immunoSEQ multiplex PCR; TCRdb stores in-frame clones only, minus some. The sample has more than 1,100 clones, about a third seen once. This specimen consisted of normal lung tissue next to the tumor, obtained before any cancer treatment. The receptors were sampled from a man aged 35 to 69 with stage I lung adenocarcinoma.

V and J are TRBV9 and TRBJ1-2, with D maybe TRBD1 (6 bases). V lost 5 bases to trimming and J lost 8 bases, with 13 bases between them. CDR1 SGDLS and CDR2 YYNGEE come from the germline V gene. The CDR3 is made up of 12 amino acids. The chain's CDR3 is CASREYREGYTF. CDR3 DNA sequence: TGTGCCAGCAGGGAATACAGGGAAGGCTACACCTTC.

This clone was detected a few times. The sample holds other DNA sequences that translate to the same CDR3. The rearrangement uses TRBV5-1 and TRBJ2-5, with TRBD1 matching 8 bases. Germline loops: CDR1 SGHRS, CDR2 YFSETQ. The CDR3 spans 14 residues. Germline trimming cut 4 bases from V and 5 bases from J; bases unmatched to any gene: 7. The CDR3 sequence is CASSPDRGGETQYF. The CDR3 DNA sequence: TGCGCCAGCAGCCCCGACAGGGGTGGGGAGACCCAGTACTTC.

This clone was seen a few times. J is TRBJ2-3 and V is TRBV6-8, with D perhaps TRBD2 (5 bases). Germline-derived CDR1 and CDR2 are MNHGY and SAAAGT. Trimming removed 3 bases from V and 0 bases from J, with 7 bases in between. The CDR3 runs 14 residues. The CDR3 DNA is TGTGCCAGCAGTTATACGGGAAGCACAGATACGCAGTATTTT. Protein sequence: CASSYTGSTDTQYF.

Judged by abundance, this clone is large (0.1 to 1%). J is TRBJ1-1 and V is TRBV23-1, with D perhaps matching TRBD1 (6 bases). TRBV23-1 is annotated as an ORF whose role is uncertain. V shed 6 bases and J shed 3 bases, with 17 bases lying between them. The CDR3 length is 15 residues. In DNA, the CDR3 is TGCGCCAGCAGCCAAAGGGGGGTGGAATACACTGAAGCTTTCTTT. Translation gives CASSQRGVEYTEAFF.

This chain links TRBV15 with TRBJ1-1; D is uncertain. Trimming removed 5 bases from V and 3 bases from J, with 22 bases in between. CDR1 and CDR2 from the germline V gene are LNHNV and YYDKDF (reference sequence). The CDR3 covers 17 residues. The DNA for the CDR3 is TGTGCCACCAGCGGCGTACAGTCAGTCTTGGAACACACTGAAGCTTTCTTT. It codes for CATSGVQSVLEHTEAFF.